This TCR beta chain is from a study of blood T cell repertoires in COVID-19. Study at large: The United States, Italy and Spain provided the acute and convalescent COVID-19 samples. The cDNA or gDNA used as material had been derived from T cells, B-cell-depleted T cells, or PBMCs.

Germline V CDR1 and CDR2: SGHNT, YYREEE (reference sequence). The CDR3 spans 14 residues. V lost 7 bases and J 1 base, leaving 13 bases between the germline ends. Using immunoSEQ multiplex PCR, the repertoire was profiled, and TCRdb retains in-frame clones only, with some absent. The data show roughly 160,000 clones, around nine tenths seen once. Sequenced material: peripheral blood. The receptor comes from a man aged 50-60 years with acute or convalescent COVID-19. The chain links TRBV5-4 to TRBJ2-3; D may be TRBD2 (6 bases). CDR3 residues: CASHPGLRTDTQYF. DNA of the CDR3: TGTGCCAGCCACCCGGGACTTCGCACAGATACGCAGTATTTT.